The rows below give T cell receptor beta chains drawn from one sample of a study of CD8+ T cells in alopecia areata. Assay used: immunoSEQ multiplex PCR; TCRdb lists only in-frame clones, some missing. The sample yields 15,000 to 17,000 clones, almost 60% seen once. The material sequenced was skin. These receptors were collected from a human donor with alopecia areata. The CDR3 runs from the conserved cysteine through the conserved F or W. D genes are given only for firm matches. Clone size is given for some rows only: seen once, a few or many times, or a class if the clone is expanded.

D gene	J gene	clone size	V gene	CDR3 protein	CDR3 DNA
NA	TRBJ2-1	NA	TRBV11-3	CASRMDSLEQFF	TGTGCCAGCAGAATGGACTCTCTGGAGCAGTTCTTC
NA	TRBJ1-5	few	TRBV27	CASSLFPGAGQPQHF	TGTGCCAGCAGTTTATTTCCAGGGGCCGGGCAGCCCCAGCATTTT
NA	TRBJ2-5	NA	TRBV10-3	CAISRDPRQETQYF	TGTGCCATCAGTAGGGACCCCAGACAAGAGACCCAGTACTTC
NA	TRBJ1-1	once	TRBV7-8	CASSFWEVIQRAFF	TGTGCCAGCAGCTTTTGGGAGGTAATCCAGCGGGCTTTCTTT
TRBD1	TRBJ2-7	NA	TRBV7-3	CASSVGTGLFQYF	TGTGCCAGCAGCGTGGGGACAGGGTTGTTTCAGTACTTC
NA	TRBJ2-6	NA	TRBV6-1	CASSDLGANVLTF	TGTGCCAGCAGTGATCTTGGGGCCAACGTCCTGACTTTC
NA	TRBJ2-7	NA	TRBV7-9	CASSPLRGRLDEQYF	TGTGCCAGCAGCCCTCTTCGGGGGCGTCTAGACGAGCAGTACTTC
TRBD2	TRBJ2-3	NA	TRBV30	CAFQSGAGTDTQYF	TGTGCCTTTCAGAGCGGGGCGGGCACAGATACGCAGTATTTT
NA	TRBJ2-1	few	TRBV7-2	CASSFMGSYNEQFF	TGTGCCAGCAGCTTTATGGGCTCCTACAATGAGCAGTTCTTC
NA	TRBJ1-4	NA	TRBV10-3	CAISRTATNEKLFF	TGTGCCATCAGCCGGACAGCAACTAATGAAAAACTGTTTTTT